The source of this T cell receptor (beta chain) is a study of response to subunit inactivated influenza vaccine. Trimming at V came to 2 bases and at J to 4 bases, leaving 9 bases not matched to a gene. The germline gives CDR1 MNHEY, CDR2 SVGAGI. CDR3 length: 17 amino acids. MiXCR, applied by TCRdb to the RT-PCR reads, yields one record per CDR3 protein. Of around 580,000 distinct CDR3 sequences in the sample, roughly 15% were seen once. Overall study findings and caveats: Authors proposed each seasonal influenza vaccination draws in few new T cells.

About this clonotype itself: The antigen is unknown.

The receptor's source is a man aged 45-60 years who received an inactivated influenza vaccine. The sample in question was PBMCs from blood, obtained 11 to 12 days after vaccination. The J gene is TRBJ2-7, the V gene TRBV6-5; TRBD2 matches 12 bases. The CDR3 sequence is CASSYRASGRALYEQYF. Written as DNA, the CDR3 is TGTGCCAGCAGTTACCGGGCTAGCGGGAGGGCCTTGTACGAGCAGTACTTC.